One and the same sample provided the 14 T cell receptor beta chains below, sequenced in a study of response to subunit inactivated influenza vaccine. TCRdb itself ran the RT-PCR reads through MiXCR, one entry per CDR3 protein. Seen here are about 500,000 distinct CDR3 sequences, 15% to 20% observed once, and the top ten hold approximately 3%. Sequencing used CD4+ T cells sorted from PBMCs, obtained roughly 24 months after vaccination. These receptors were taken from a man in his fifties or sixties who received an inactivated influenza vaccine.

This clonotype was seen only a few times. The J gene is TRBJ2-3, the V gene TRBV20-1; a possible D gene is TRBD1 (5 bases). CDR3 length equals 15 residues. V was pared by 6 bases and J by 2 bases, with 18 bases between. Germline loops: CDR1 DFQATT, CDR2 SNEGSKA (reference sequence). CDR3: CSAPRVGRATDTQYF. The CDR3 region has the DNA TGCAGTGCCCCCCGGGTCGGCAGGGCCACAGATACGCAGTATTTT.

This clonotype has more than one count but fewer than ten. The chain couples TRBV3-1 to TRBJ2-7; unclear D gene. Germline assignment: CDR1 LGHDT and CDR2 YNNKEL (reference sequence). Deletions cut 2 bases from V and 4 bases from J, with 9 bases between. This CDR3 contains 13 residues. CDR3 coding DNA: TGTGCCAGCAGCCAATTCCCCGCTTACGAGCAGTACTTC. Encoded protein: CASSQFPAYEQYF.

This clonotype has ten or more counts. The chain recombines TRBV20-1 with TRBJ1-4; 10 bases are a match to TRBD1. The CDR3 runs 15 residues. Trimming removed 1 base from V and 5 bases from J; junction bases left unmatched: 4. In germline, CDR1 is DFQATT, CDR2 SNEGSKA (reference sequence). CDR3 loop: CSARGPGQGNEKLFF. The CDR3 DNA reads TGCAGTGCTAGAGGCCCGGGACAGGGGAATGAAAAACTGTTTTTT.

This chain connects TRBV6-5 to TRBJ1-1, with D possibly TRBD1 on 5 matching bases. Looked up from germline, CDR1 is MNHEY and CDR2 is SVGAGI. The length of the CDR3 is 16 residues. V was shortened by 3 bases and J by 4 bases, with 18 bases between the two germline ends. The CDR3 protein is CASSYGQKTRATEAFF. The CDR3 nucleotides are TGTGCCAGCAGTTATGGTCAGAAAACCAGGGCCACTGAAGCTTTCTTT.

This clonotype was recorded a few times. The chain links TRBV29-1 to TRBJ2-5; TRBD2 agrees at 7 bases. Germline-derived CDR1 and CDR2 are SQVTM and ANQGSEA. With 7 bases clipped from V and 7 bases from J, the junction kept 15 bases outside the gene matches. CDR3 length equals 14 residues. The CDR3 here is CSGGGASGGGTQYF. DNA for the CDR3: TGCAGCGGTGGTGGGGCTAGCGGAGGTGGGACCCAGTACTTC.

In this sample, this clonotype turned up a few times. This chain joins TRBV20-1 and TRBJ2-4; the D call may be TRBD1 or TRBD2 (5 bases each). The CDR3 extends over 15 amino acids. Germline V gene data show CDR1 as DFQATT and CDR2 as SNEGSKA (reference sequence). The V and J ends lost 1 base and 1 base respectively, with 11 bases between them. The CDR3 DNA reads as TGCAGTGCTAGAGGAGGGGTCGCGGCCAAAAACATTCAGTACTTC. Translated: CSARGGVAAKNIQYF.

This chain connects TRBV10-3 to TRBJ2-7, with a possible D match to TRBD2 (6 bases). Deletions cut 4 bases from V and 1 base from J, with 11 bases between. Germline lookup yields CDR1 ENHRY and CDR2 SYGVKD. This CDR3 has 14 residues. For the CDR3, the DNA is TGTGCCATCAGTGTCGGGGGAACTTCCTACGAGCAGTACTTC. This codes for CAISVGGTSYEQYF.

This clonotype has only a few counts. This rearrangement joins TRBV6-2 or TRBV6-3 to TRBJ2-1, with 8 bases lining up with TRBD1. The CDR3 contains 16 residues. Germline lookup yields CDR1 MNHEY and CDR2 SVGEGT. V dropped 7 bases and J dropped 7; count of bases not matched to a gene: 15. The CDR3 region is CASNTGRQGRWNEQFF. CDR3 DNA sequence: TGTGCCAGCAACACGGGAAGACAGGGGAGGTGGAATGAGCAGTTCTTC.

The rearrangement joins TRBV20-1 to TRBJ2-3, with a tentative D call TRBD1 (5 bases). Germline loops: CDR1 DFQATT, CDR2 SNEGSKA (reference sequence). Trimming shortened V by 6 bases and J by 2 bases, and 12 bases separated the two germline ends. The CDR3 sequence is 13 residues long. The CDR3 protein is CSAVDSYTDTQYF. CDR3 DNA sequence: TGCAGTGCAGTAGACAGTTACACAGATACGCAGTATTTT.

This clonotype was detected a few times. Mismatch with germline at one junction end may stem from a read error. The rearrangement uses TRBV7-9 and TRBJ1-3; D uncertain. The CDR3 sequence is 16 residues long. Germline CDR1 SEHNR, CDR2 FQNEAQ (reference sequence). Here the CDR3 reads CVSSLEAVLSGNTIYF. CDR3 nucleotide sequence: TGTGTCAGCAGCTTAGAGGCCGTGCTCTCTGGAAACACCATATATTTT.

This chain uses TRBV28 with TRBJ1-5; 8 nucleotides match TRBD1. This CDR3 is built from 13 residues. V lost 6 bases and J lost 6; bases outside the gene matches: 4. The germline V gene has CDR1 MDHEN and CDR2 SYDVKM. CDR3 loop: CASRNRGSQPQHF. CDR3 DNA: TGTGCCAGCAGAAACAGGGGGTCTCAGCCCCAGCATTTT.

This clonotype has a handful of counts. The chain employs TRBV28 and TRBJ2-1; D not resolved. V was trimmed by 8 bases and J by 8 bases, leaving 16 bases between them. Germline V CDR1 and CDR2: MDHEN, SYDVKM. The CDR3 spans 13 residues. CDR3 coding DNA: TGTGCCAGCCGAAAATGGCAGAAGGATGAGCAGTTCTTC. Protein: CASRKWQKDEQFF.

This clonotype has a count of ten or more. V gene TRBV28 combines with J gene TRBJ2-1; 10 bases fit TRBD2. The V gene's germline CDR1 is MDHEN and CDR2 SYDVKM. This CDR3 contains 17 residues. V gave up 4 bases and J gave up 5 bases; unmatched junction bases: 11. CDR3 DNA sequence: TGTGCCAGCAGTTCCCTCGGACTAGCGGTAATTAACAATGAGCAGTTCTTC. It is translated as CASSSLGLAVINNEQFF. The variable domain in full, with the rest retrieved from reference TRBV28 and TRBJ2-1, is DVKVTQSSRYLVKRTGEKVFLECVQDMDHENMFWYRQDPGLGLRLIYFSYDVKMKEKGDIPEGYSVSREKKERFSLILESASTNQTSMYLCASSSLGLAVINNEQFFGPGTRLTVL.

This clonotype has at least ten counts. The CDR3 region has the DNA TGCGCCAGCAGCGAGGACACTAGCACAGATACGCAGTATTTT. Its translation is CASSEDTSTDTQYF. The V gene is TRBV5-1, the J gene TRBJ2-3; D might be TRBD1 (5 bases). The ends were cut back, 4 bases at V and 0 bases at J, with 9 bases in the middle. The CDR3 spans 14 residues. CDR1 and CDR2 from the germline V gene are SGHRS and YFSETQ.